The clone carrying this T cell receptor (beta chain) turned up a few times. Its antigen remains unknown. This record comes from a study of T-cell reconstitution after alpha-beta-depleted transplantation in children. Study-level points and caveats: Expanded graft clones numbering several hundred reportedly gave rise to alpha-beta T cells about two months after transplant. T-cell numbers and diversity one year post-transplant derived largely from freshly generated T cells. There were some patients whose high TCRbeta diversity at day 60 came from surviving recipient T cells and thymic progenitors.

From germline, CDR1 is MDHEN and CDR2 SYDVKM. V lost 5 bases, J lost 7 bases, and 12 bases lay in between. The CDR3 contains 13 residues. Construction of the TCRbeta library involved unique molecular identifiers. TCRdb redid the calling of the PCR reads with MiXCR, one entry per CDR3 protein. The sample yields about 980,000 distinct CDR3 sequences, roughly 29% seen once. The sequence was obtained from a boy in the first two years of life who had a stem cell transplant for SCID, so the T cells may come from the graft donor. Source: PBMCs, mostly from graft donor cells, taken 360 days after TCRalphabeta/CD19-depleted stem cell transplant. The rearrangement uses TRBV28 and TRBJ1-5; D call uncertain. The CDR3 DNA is TGTGCCAGCAGTGGCCCCCGTGGGCAGCCCCAGCATTTT. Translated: CASSGPRGQPQHF.